The T cell receptor beta chain described here comes from a study of post-analysis software for immune sequencing data. TCR beta libraries were prepared from cDNA with unique molecular identifiers. One entry per CDR3 protein results from TCRdb running MiXCR on the PCR reads. The table lists about 460,000 distinct CDR3 sequences, approximately 46% of them singletons. In its sample, this clonotype was seen once. The sample comprised blood. The TCR sequence derives from a girl aged 10-17 years with multiple sclerosis.

The CDR3 loop is CASSLVAMTGGLQETQYF. In nucleotides, the CDR3 is TGCGCCAGCAGCTTGGTGGCCATGACAGGGGGACTCCAAGAGACCCAGTACTTC. The chain joins TRBV5-1 to TRBJ2-5; 9 positions agree with TRBD1. The germline gives CDR1 SGHRS, CDR2 YFSETQ. The ends lost 0 bases at V and 1 base at J; junction bases unmatched: 10. The CDR3 covers 18 residues.